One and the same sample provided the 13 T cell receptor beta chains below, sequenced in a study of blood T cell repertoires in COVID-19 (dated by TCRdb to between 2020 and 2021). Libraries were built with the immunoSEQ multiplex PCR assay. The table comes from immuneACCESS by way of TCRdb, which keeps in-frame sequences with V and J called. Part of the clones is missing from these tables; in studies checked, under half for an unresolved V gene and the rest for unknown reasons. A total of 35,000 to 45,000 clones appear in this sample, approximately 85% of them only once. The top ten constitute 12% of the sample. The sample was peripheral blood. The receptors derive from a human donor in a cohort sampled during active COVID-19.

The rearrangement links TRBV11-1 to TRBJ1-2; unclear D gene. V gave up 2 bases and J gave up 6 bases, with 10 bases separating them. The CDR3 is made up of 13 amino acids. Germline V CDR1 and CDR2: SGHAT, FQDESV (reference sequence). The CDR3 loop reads CASSLMPSDGYTF. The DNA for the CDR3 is TGTGCCAGCAGCTTAATGCCCAGTGATGGCTACACCTTC.

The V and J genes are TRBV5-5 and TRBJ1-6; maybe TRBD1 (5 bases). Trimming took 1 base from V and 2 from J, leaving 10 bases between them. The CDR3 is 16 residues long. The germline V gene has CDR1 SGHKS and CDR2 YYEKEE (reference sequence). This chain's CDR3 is CASSLIGGTYNSPLHF. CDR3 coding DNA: TGTGCCAGCAGCTTGATTGGGGGGACCTATAATTCACCCCTCCACTTT.

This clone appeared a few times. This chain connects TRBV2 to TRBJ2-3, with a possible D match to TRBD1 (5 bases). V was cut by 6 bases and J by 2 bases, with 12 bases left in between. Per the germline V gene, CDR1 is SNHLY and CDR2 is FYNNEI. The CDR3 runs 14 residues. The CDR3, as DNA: TGTGCCAGCAGGGGGCCTCTCCACACAGATACGCAGTATTTT. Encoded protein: CASRGPLHTDTQYF.

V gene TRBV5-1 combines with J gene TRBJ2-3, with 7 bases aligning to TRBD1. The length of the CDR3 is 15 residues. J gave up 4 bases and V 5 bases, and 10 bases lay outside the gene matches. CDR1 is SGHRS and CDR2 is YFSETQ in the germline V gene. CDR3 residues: CASRGTGVESDTQYF. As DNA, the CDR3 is TGCGCCAGCAGGGGTACAGGGGTGGAATCAGATACGCAGTATTTT.

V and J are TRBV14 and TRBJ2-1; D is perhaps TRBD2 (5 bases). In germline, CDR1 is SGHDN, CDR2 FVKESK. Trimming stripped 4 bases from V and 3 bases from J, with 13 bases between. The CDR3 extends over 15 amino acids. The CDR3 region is CASSLSQRNYNEQFF. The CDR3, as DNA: TGTGCCAGCAGCCTTAGCCAGCGGAACTACAATGAGCAGTTCTTC.

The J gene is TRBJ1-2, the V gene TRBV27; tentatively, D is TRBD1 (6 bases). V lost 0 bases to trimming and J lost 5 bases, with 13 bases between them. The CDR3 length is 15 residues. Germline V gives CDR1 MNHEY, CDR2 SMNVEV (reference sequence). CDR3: CASSLSQAGAYGYTF. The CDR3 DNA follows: TGTGCCAGCAGTTTATCTCAGGCAGGGGCTTATGGCTACACCTTC.

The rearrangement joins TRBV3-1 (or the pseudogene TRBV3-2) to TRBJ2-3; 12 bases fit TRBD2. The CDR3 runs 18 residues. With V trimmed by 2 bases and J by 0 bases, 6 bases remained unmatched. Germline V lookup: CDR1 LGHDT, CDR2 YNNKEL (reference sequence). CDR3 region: CASSQTSGGSSSTDTQYF. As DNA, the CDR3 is TGTGCCAGCAGCCAAACTAGCGGGGGGTCCTCTAGCACAGATACGCAGTATTTT.

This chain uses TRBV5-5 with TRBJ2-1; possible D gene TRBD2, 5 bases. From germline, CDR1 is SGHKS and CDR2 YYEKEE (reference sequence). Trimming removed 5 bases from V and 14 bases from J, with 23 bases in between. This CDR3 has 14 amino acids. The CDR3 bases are TGTGCCAGCAGTTATGAAGCGGAGCCCTTGAGAGAGTTCTTC. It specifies CASSYEAEPLREFF.

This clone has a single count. The CDR3 here is CASSPRSGDRPYEQYF. The CDR3 DNA reads TGTGCCAGCAGCCCAAGATCGGGGGACAGGCCCTACGAGCAGTACTTC. The J gene is TRBJ2-7, the V gene TRBV3-1 (or the pseudogene TRBV3-2), with 8 bases that match TRBD1. The CDR3 totals 16 residues. J lost 2 bases, V lost 4 bases, and 10 bases had no gene match. Germline V CDR1 and CDR2: LGHDT, YNNKEL (reference sequence).

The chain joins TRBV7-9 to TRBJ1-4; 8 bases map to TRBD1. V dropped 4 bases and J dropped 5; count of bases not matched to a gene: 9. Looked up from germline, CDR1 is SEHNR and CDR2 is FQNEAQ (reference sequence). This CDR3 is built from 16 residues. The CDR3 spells CASSSGGQGLNEKLFF. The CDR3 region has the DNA TGTGCCAGCAGCTCCGGCGGACAGGGTTTAAATGAAAAACTGTTTTTT.

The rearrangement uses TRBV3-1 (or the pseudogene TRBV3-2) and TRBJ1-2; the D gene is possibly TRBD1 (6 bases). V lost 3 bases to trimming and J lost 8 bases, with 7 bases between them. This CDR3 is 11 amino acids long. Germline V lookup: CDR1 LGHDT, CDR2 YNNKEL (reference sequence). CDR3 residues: CASSHQGGYTF. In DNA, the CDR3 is TGTGCCAGCAGCCACCAGGGGGGCTACACCTTC.

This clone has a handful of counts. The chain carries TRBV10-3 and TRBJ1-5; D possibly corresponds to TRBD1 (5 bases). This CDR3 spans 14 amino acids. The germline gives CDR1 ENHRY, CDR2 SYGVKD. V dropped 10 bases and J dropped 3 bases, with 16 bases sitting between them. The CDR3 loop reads CATPDTHDNQPQHF. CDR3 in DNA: TGTGCCACCCCGGACACGCATGACAATCAGCCCCAGCATTTT.

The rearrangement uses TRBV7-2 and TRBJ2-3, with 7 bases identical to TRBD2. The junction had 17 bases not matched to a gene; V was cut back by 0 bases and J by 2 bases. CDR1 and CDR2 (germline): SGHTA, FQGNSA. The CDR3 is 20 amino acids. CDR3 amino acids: CASSLAPPGNTAGPTDTQYF. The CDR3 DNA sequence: TGTGCCAGCAGCTTAGCCCCGCCCGGTAATACAGCGGGGCCCACAGATACGCAGTATTTT.